This T cell receptor beta chain was identified during a study of T cell repertoires in cytomegalovirus infection. Turning to the study itself: Both CMV infection and a matching HLA type were indicated by public TCR beta signatures.

This clonotype was recorded a few times. Its antigen is not known. Notes on the study in general: Carriage of CMV together with the relevant HLA was identifiable through cumulative public TCR beta family frequency.

Germline loops: CDR1 SGHVS, CDR2 FQNEAQ. Trimming left V 5 bases short and J 6 bases short, with 20 bases between. The CDR3 is 15 residues long. MiXCR, applied by TCRdb to the reads, yields one record per CDR3 protein. The sample has approximately 1,000,000 distinct CDR3 sequences, roughly 30% seen once. The TCR comes from a human donor in good health (CMV status not recorded). Some clones in this sample may be carry-over from other donors' samples. The sequenced sample was cultured CD8+ T cells from PBMCs, obtained from culture after CMV antigen stimulation. The V and J genes are TRBV7-8 and TRBJ2-7; D possibly corresponds to TRBD2 (7 bases). The CDR3 protein is CASSPMGGATAEQYF. CDR3 DNA: TGTGCCAGCAGCCCCATGGGGGGGGCCACGGCCGAGCAGTACTTC.